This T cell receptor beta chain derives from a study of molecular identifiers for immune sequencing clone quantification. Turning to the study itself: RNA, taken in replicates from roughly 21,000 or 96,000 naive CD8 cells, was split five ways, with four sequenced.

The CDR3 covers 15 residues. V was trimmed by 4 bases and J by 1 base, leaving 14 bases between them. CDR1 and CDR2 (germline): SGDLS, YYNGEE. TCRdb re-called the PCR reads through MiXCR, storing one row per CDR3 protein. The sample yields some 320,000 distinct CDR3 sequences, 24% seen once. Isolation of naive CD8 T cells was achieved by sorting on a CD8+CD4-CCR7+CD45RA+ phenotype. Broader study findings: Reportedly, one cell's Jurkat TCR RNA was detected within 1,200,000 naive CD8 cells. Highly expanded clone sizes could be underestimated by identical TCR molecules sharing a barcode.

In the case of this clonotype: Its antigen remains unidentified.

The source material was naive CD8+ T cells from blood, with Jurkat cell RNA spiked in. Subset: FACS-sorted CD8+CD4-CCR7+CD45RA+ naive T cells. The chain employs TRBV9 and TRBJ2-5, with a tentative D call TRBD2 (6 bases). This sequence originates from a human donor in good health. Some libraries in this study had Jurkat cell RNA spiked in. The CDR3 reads CASSPYLAPQETQYF. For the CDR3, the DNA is TGTGCCAGCAGCCCCTACCTAGCGCCCCAAGAGACCCAGTACTTC.